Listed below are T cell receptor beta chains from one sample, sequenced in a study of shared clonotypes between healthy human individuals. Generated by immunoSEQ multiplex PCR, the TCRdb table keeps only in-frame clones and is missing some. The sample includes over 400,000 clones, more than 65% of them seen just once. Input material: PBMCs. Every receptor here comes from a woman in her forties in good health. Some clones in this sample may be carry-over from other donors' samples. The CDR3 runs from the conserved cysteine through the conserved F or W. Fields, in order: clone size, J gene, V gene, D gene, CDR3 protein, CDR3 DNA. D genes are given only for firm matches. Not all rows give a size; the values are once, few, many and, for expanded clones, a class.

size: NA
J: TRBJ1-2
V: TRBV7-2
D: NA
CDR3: CASSPAAGMSYTF
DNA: TGTGCCAGCAGTCCCGCGGCGGGTATGAGCTACACCTTC

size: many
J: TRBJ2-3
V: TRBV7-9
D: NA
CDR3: CASGQSRTDTQYF
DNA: TGTGCCAGCGGGCAGAGCCGCACAGATACGCAGTATTTT

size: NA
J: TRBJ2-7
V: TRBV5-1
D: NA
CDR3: CASSLGALGPYEQYF
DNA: TGCGCCAGCAGCTTGGGGGCGTTGGGTCCCTACGAGCAGTACTTC

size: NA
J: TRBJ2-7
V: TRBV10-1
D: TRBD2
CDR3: CASSIGTSSEQYF
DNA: TGCGCCAGCAGTATAGGGACTAGCAGCGAGCAGTACTTC

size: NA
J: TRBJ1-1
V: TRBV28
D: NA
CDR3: CASIRGATEAFF
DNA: TGTGCCAGCATCAGAGGGGCCACTGAAGCTTTCTTT

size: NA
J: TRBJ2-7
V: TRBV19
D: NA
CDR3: CASSIDHRLSYEQYF
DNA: TGTGCCAGTAGTATAGATCACAGGTTAAGCTACGAGCAGTACTTC

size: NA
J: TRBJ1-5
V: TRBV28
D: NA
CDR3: CASSPRGGQRQPQHF
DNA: TGTGCCAGCAGTCCGCGGGGGGGGCAGAGGCAGCCCCAGCATTTT

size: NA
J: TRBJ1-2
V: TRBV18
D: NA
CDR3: CASSRGDVGGYTF
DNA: TGTGCCAGCTCACGGGGAGACGTGGGTGGCTACACCTTC

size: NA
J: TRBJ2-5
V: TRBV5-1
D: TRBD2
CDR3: CASSLGGASGETQYF
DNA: TGCGCCAGCAGCTTGGGCGGCGCTAGCGGAGAGACCCAGTACTTC

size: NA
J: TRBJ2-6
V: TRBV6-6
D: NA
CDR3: CASSYSSSGANVLTF
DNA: TGTGCCAGCAGTTACTCAAGCTCTGGGGCCAACGTCCTGACTTTC

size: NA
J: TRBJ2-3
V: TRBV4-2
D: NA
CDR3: CASSQGTISTDTQYF
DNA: TGTGCCAGCAGCCAAGGGACAATTAGCACAGATACGCAGTATTTT

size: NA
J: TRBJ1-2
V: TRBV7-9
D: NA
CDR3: CASSPRGRGLGGYTF
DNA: TGTGCCAGCAGCCCCCGAGGCAGGGGTCTAGGAGGCTACACCTTC

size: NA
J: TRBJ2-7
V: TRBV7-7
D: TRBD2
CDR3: CASSSGLAAEQYF
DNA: TGTGCCAGCAGCTCGGGACTAGCTGCCGAGCAGTACTTC

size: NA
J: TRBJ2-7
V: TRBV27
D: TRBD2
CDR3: CASSLSQGLGYEQYF
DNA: TGTGCCAGCAGTTTATCCCAGGGACTAGGCTACGAGCAGTACTTC

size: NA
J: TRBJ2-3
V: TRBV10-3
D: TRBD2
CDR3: CAISESSGSLAGTTDTQYF
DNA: TGTGCCATCAGTGAGTCCTCCGGTTCCCTAGCGGGGACCACAGATACGCAGTATTTT

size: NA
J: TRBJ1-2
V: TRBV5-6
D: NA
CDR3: CASSLVRQQQNYGYTF
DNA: TGTGCCAGCAGCTTGGTTAGGCAGCAGCAAAACTATGGCTACACCTTC

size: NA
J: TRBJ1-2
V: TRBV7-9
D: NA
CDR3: CASSLGPSDYGYTF
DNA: TGTGCCAGCAGCTTAGGACCCTCGGATTATGGCTACACCTTC

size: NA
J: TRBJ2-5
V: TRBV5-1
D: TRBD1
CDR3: CASSLYGTEQETQYF
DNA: TGCGCCAGCAGCTTGTACGGGACAGAACAAGAGACCCAGTACTTC

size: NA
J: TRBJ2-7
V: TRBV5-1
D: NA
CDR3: CASSLPVQGAYEQYF
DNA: TGCGCCAGCAGCTTGCCGGTACAGGGCGCCTACGAGCAGTACTTC

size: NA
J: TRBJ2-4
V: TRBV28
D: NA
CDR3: CASSRTGRDIQYF
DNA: TGTGCCAGCAGTCGTACAGGGAGGGACATTCAGTACTTC

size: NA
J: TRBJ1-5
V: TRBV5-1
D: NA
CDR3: CASRDSTNQPQHF
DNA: TGCGCCAGCAGGGACAGCACCAATCAGCCCCAGCATTTT

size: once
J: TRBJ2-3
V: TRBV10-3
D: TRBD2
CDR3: CAISILAGASDTQYF
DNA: TGTGCCATCAGTATACTAGCGGGAGCTTCAGATACGCAGTATTTT

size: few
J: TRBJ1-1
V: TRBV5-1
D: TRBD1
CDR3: CASSVGTGTEAFF
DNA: TGCGCCAGCAGCGTCGGGACAGGGACTGAAGCTTTCTTT

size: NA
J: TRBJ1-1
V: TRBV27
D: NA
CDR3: CASSLGQGSEAFF
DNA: TGTGCCAGCAGTTTAGGTCAGGGGAGTGAAGCTTTCTTT

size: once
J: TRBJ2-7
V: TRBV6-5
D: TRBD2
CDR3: CASSYFSGSLEQYF
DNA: TGTGCCAGCAGTTACTTTAGCGGGAGCCTCGAGCAGTACTTC

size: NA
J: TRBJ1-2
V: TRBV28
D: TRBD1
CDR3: CASSLQGAGYGYTF
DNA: TGTGCCAGCAGTTTGCAGGGGGCCGGCTATGGCTACACCTTC

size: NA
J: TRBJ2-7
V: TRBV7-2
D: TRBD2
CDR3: CASSFGPSGFSYEQYF
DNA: TGTGCCAGCAGCTTCGGTCCTAGCGGGTTCTCCTACGAGCAGTACTTC

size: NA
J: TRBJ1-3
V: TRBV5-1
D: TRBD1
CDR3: CASSLNPGTGETGNTIYF
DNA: TGCGCCAGCAGCTTGAACCCCGGGACAGGGGAGACTGGAAACACCATATATTTT

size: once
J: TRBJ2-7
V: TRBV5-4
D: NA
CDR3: CASSLISRREQYF
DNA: TGTGCCAGCAGCTTAATCTCAAGGCGGGAGCAGTACTTC

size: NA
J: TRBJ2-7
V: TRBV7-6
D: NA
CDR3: CASSLLAGSYEQYF
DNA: TGTGCCAGCAGCTTATTGGCAGGTAGCTACGAGCAGTACTTC

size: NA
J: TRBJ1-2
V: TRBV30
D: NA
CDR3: CAWSVHRASYGYTF
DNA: TGTGCCTGGAGTGTTCACAGGGCGAGCTATGGCTACACCTTC

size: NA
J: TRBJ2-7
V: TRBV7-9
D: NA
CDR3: CASSDFGSRPYEQYF
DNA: TGTGCCAGCAGCGACTTTGGGAGTAGGCCCTACGAGCAGTACTTC

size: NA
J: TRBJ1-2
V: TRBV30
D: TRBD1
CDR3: CAWGRGLVGYTF
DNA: TGTGCCTGGGGCAGGGGGCTGGTTGGCTACACCTTC

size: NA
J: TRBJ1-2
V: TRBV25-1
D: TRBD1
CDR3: CASSGPPGQGNYGYTF
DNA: TGTGCCAGCAGTGGCCCTCCGGGACAGGGAAACTATGGCTACACCTTC

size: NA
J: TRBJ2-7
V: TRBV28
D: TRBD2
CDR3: CASTSTSGIYEQYF
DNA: TGTGCCAGCACCTCGACTAGCGGGATCTACGAGCAGTACTTC

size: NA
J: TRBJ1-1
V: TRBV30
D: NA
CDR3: CAWSVLGARTEAFF
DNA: TGTGCCTGGAGTGTATTGGGGGCGCGCACTGAAGCTTTCTTT

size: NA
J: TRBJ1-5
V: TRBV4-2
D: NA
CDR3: CASSFLISNQPQHF
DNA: TGTGCCAGCAGCTTTCTCATATCCAATCAGCCCCAGCATTTT

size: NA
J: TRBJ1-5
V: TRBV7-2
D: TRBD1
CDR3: CASSSGTGGNQPQHF
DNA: TGTGCCAGCAGCTCCGGGACAGGGGGCAATCAGCCCCAGCATTTT

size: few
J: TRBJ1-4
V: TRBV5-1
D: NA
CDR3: CASSLEGFNEKLFF
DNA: TGCGCCAGCAGCTTGGAGGGGTTTAATGAAAAACTGTTTTTT

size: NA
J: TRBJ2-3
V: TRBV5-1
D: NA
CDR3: CASSLFSGRDTQYF
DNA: TGCGCCAGCAGCTTGTTCTCGGGGAGGGATACGCAGTATTTT

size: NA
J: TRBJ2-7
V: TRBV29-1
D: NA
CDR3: CSAQGPEQYF
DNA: TGCAGCGCCCAAGGCCCCGAGCAGTACTTC

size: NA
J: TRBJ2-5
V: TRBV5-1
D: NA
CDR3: CASSSTPGPQGETQYF
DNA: TGCGCCAGCAGCTCCACACCGGGACCCCAGGGGGAGACCCAGTACTTC

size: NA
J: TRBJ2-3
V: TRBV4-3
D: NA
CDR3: CASSQDPPGSGTDTQYF
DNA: TGCGCCAGCAGCCAAGATCCCCCGGGGTCGGGCACAGATACGCAGTATTTT

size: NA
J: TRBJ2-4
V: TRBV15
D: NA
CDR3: CATSSRGWAKNIQYF
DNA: TGTGCCACCAGCTCGAGGGGTTGGGCCAAAAACATTCAGTACTTC

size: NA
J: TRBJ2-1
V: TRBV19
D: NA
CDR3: CASSIGTKPSYNEQFF
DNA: TGTGCCAGTAGTATAGGGACCAAACCCTCCTACAATGAGCAGTTCTTC

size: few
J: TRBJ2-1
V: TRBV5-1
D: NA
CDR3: CASSLVPGAGNEQFF
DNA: TGCGCCAGCAGCCTAGTCCCTGGCGCTGGGAATGAGCAGTTCTTC

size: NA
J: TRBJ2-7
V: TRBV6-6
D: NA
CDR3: CASSQTYEQYF
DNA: TGTGCCAGCAGCCAGACCTACGAGCAGTACTTC

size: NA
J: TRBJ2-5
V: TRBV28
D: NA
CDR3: CASSLILPPTQYF
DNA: TGTGCCAGCAGTTTAATCCTCCCCCCGACCCAGTACTTC

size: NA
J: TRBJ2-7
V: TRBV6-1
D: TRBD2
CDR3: CASSEKVAGVGEQYF
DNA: TGTGCCAGCAGTGAAAAAGTAGCGGGAGTCGGCGAGCAGTACTTC

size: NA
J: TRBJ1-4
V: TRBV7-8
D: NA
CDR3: CASSLARGSNEKLFF
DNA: TGTGCCAGCAGCTTAGCGAGGGGGTCTAATGAAAAACTGTTTTTT

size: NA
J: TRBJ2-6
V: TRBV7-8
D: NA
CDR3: CASTFFGGEANVLTF
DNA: TGTGCCAGCACCTTTTTTGGGGGCGAGGCCAACGTCCTGACTTTC